The clone carrying this TCR beta chain was counted only a few times. Its target is not known. This sample is drawn from a study of blood T cells in healthy people across ages. Donor samples were obtained from healthy Caucasian individuals from Russia, aged about 6 to 100. Study-wide results and caveats: Relative to aged donors, long-lived donors carried more naive CD4+ cells and displayed higher diversity. The study lacked donor CMV status, which possibly confounded expanded clonotype changes.

Germline CDR1 is DFQATT and CDR2 is SNEGSKA (reference sequence). V gave up 0 bases and J gave up 9 bases; unmatched junction bases: 13. This CDR3 comprises 17 residues. PCR was performed a second time for about 7 to 11 cycles using a sample-barcoded 5' primer and a J-beta primer mix. TCRdb independently ran MiXCR on the 5' RACE reads; one entry per CDR3 protein. The sample shows about 640,000 distinct CDR3 sequences, 58% of them seen only once. Sequences were obtained from blood. V is TRBV20-1 and J is TRBJ2-1; 11 positions match TRBD2. The TCR was taken from a man in his 60s in good health. As DNA, the CDR3 is TGCAGTGCTAGAGATCCTCGGTTAGCGGGGGGGTGGGGTGAGCAGTTCTTC. Translated, it gives CSARDPRLAGGWGEQFF.